These 28 T cell receptor beta chains were sequenced from one sample in a study of cytomegalovirus exposure and HLA in healthy donors. The PCR employed 60 Vbeta primers together with 13 Jbeta primers. TCRdb keeps only in-frame clones here, not all; method: immunoSEQ multiplex PCR. The table shows some 74,000 clones, with about 78% occurring only once. The specimen sequenced was PBMCs. The receptor set was obtained from a male donor in good health and CMV-seronegative.

The chain uses TRBV6-5 and TRBJ2-6, with TRBD1 identical over 7 bases. The CDR3 sequence is 16 residues long. The V gene end was trimmed by 4 bases and the J gene end by 1 base; junction bases not matched to a gene: 4. Germline CDR1 MNHEY, CDR2 SVGAGI. The chain's CDR3 is CASSSRTGSGANVLTF. In DNA, the CDR3 is TGTGCCAGCAGTTCCCGGACAGGTTCTGGGGCCAACGTCCTGACTTTC.

This clone was recorded a few times. The chain has TRBV7-2 and TRBJ2-3; maybe TRBD2 (5 bases). The germline V gene encodes CDR1 SGHTA and CDR2 FQGNSA. The CDR3 sequence is 15 residues long. V was pared by 1 base and J by 0 bases, with 8 bases between. CDR3 coding DNA: TGTGCCAGCAGCTTAGTCGCGGGTAGCACAGATACGCAGTATTTT. Translating it yields CASSLVAGSTDTQYF.

The V and J genes are TRBV7-2 and TRBJ1-1; 7 bases match TRBD1. The ends lost 6 bases at V and 8 bases at J; junction bases unmatched: 24. In germline, CDR1 is SGHTA, CDR2 FQGNSA. The CDR3 length is 18 residues. The CDR3 nucleotides are TGTGCCAGCAGTCGAGCGGGCGGGACAGCCTCTTTTAGGGCGGAAGCTTTCTTT. This encodes CASSRAGGTASFRAEAFF.

This clone has only a few counts. One end of the junction varies from germline; a read error may be responsible. This rearrangement joins TRBV7-6 to TRBJ2-6; 9 bases map to TRBD2. Germline V CDR1 and CDR2: SGHVS, FNYEAQ. The CDR3 spans 18 residues. CDR3 in DNA: TGTGCCAGCAGCTTAGATATGCCGGGGGCGGGGGGGGCCAACGTCCTGCCTTTC. Translation gives CASSLDMPGAGGANVLPF.

The chain uses TRBV7-9 and TRBJ2-3; weak D call: TRBD2 (6 bases). Germline CDR1 and CDR2: SEHNR and FQNEAQ (reference sequence). The CDR3 contains 13 residues. V lost 8 bases and J lost 0, with 9 bases in between. CDR3 loop: CASPGVSTDTQYF. CDR3 nucleotide sequence: TGTGCCAGCCCGGGGGTGAGCACAGATACGCAGTATTTT. Filled out from reference TRBV7-9 and TRBJ2-3, the complete variable domain reads DTGVSQNPRHKITKRGQNVTFRCDPISEHNRLYWYRQTLGQGPEFLTYFQNEAQLEKSRLLSDRFSAERPKGSFSTLEIQRTEQGDSAMYLCASPGVSTDTQYFGPGTRLTVL.

V usage is TRBV4-1 and J usage is TRBJ2-7, with TRBD1 identical over 7 bases. J gave up 1 base and V 4 bases, and 4 bases lay outside the gene matches. The CDR3 runs to 14 residues. Germline CDR1 and CDR2: MGHRA and YSYEKL. The CDR3 loop reads CASSLRDRSYEQYF. In DNA, the CDR3 is TGCGCCAGCAGCCTCCGGGACAGATCCTACGAGCAGTACTTC.

The CDR3 DNA reads as TGCGCCAGCAGTGAAAACAGGGGGAATATGGATGGCTACACCTTC. Its translation is CASSENRGNMDGYTF. V usage is TRBV10-1 and J usage is TRBJ1-2, with 8 positions matching TRBD1. Germline trimming cut 3 bases from V and 6 bases from J; bases unmatched to any gene: 9. The CDR3 extends over 15 amino acids. CDR1 and CDR2 from the germline V gene are WNHNN and SYGVQD (reference sequence).

The CDR3 region is CASSEVTGGVQPQHF. For the CDR3, the DNA is TGTGCCAGCAGTGAAGTCACAGGGGGAGTTCAGCCCCAGCATTTT. The chain carries TRBV2 and TRBJ1-5, with 8 bases aligning to TRBD1. The germline gives CDR1 SNHLY, CDR2 FYNNEI. There are 15 residues in the CDR3. The J segment lost 6 bases and the V segment lost 1 base, leaving 5 bases of the junction unmatched.

The CDR3 here is CASSLVGRGRQETQYF. For the CDR3, the DNA is TGTGCCAGCAGCTTAGTGGGCAGGGGCAGGCAAGAGACCCAGTACTTC. The chain uses TRBV11-2 and TRBJ2-5; D possibly corresponds to TRBD1 (6 bases). CDR1 is SGHAT and CDR2 is FQNNGV in the germline V gene. The CDR3 has 16 residues. The germline V and J ends were trimmed by 1 base and 2 bases, with 14 bases remaining between them. Full variable domain (missing parts from reference TRBV11-2 and TRBJ2-5): EAGVAQSPRYKIIEKRQSVAFWCNPISGHATLYWYQQILGQGPKLLIQFQNNGVVDDSQLPKDRFSAERLKGVDSTLKIQPAKLEDSAVYLCASSLVGRGRQETQYFGPGTRLLVL.

In the case of this clone: The junction differs from germline at one of its ends, possibly a read error. The chain is built from TRBV25-1 and TRBJ1-5; no firm D call. CDR1 and CDR2 from the germline V gene are MGHDK and SYGVNS. This CDR3 region has 15 residues. The DNA for the CDR3 is TGTGCCAGCAGTGAAGGTTCGGGGTCCAATCAGCCCCAGAATTTT. Translating it yields CASSEGSGSNQPQNF.

V and J are TRBV7-7 and TRBJ2-5; 9 nucleotides align to TRBD1. The CDR3 extends over 17 amino acids. Trimming took 1 base from V and 6 from J; bases not matched to a gene: 12. CDR1 is SSHAT and CDR2 is FNYEAQ in the germline V gene (reference sequence). The CDR3 DNA follows: TGTGCCAGCAGCTTAGATATAGGACAGGGGAGGGGACAGACCCAGTACTTC. It specifies CASSLDIGQGRGQTQYF.

J is TRBJ1-2 and V is TRBV27, with TRBD1 matching over 8 bases. CDR3 length: 19 amino acids. Germline V gene sequence: CDR1 MNHEY, CDR2 SMNVEV (reference sequence). Unmatched junction bases numbered 15, after V lost 0 bases and J lost 3 bases. CDR3 sequence (DNA): TGTGCCAGCAGTTTATCGGGACAGGCGCGGGCAGGTAGACACTATGGCTACACCTTC. Its protein is CASSLSGQARAGRHYGYTF.

The chain carries TRBV9 and TRBJ2-1, with D tentatively TRBD2 (6 bases). CDR1 SGDLS and CDR2 YYNGEE come from the germline V gene. The length of the CDR3 is 15 residues. V was trimmed by 3 bases and J by 8 bases, leaving 18 bases between them. CDR3 in amino acids: CASSARLGASDEQFF. CDR3 DNA sequence: TGTGCCAGCAGCGCCCGACTAGGGGCGAGCGATGAGCAGTTCTTC.

There are a few counts of this clone. V gene TRBV28 combines with J gene TRBJ1-1; D unresolved. The CDR3 length is 14 residues. In germline, CDR1 is MDHEN, CDR2 SYDVKM. V was clipped by 1 base and J by 1 base, with 7 bases between them. The CDR3 DNA reads TGTGCCAGCAGTTTATCACCAGGGAACACTGAAGCTTTCTTT. As protein: CASSLSPGNTEAFF.

Written as DNA, the CDR3 is TGTGCCAGCAAGACAGCCAACACTGAAGCTTTCTTT. Amino acids: CASKTANTEAFF. The chain is built from TRBV2 and TRBJ1-1; D might be TRBD1 (5 bases). Germline V gene data show CDR1 as SNHLY and CDR2 as FYNNEI. There are 12 residues in the CDR3. V was trimmed by 7 bases and J by 2 bases, leaving 8 bases between them.

A remark on this clone: At one of its ends the junction is not consistent with the germline gene, which may arise from a read error. Different DNA sequences within this sample yield the same CDR3. The chain couples TRBV5-8 to TRBJ1-2; a weak D match, TRBD1 (6 bases). Germline assignment: CDR1 SGHTS and CDR2 YDEGEE. This CDR3 comprises 13 residues. CDR3 sequence reads: CASSLVRGQRPFF. CDR3 coding DNA: TGTGCCAGCAGCTTGGTGAGGGGACAAAGGCCTTTCTTC.

This clone was counted only a few times. The chain combines TRBV5-3 with TRBJ1-1; D gene ambiguous. TRBV5-3 is annotated as an ORF whose role is uncertain. The CDR3 extends over 14 amino acids. With 7 bases removed from V and 1 base from J, the gap between germline ends came to 14 bases. The chain's CDR3 is CARVGNRKNTEAFF. CDR3 nucleotides: TGTGCCAGAGTCGGGAACAGAAAGAACACTGAAGCTTTCTTT.

Concerning this clone: The same CDR3 also results from other DNA sequences found in this sample. This chain joins TRBV13 and TRBJ1-4, with D unclear. Per the germline V gene, CDR1 is PRHDT and CDR2 is FYEKMQ (reference sequence). V lost 1 base and J lost 5, with 11 bases in between. The CDR3 spans 15 residues. The CDR3 sequence: CASSLAEATNEKLFF. The CDR3 DNA reads TGTGCCAGCAGCTTAGCTGAGGCCACAAATGAAAAACTGTTTTTT.

This chain connects TRBV9 to TRBJ1-2, with D perhaps matching TRBD1 (6 bases). V dropped 2 bases and J dropped 8 bases, with 16 bases sitting between them. The CDR3 is 14 amino acids. CDR1 is SGDLS and CDR2 is YYNGEE in the germline V gene. CDR3 in DNA: TGTGCCAGCAGCGTCACGGAGGGGGGGAGCGGCTACACCTTC. It yields the protein CASSVTEGGSGYTF.

This clone was counted between two and nine times. The rearrangement uses TRBV5-1 and TRBJ2-7, with a possible D match to TRBD2 (6 bases). In germline, CDR1 is SGHRS, CDR2 YFSETQ. V lost 4 bases and J lost 5, with 16 bases in between. The CDR3 sequence is 14 residues long. CDR3 loop: CASSGDSSGDEQYF. CDR3 in DNA: TGCGCCAGCAGCGGGGACTCCTCCGGCGACGAGCAGTACTTC.

V gene TRBV18 combines with J gene TRBJ2-7; 7 positions agree with TRBD2. Trimming cost V 6 bases and J 0 bases; bases outside gene matches: 5. Germline CDR1 is KGHSH and CDR2 is LQKENI. The CDR3 is 14 amino acids. CDR3 loop: CASSLQRGSYEQYF. The CDR3 DNA is TGTGCCAGCTCCCTCCAGCGGGGCTCCTACGAGCAGTACTTC.

This clone was seen only a few times. The rearrangement uses TRBV9 and TRBJ2-7; TRBD1 matches 9 bases. V was pared by 3 bases and J by 3 bases, with 4 bases of the junction left unmatched. Germline assignment: CDR1 SGDLS and CDR2 YYNGEE. This CDR3 comprises 14 residues. CDR3 sequence (DNA): TGTGCCAGCAGCGCGGGACAGGGCAACTACGAGCAGTACTTC. Amino acids: CASSAGQGNYEQYF.

In this sample, this clone turned up a few times. The chain employs TRBV18 and TRBJ1-1; D remains unclear. CDR3 length: 13 residues. V lost 3 bases to trimming and J lost 3 bases, with 8 bases between them. Germline CDR1 reads KGHSH; CDR2 reads LQKENI. CDR3 sequence (DNA): TGTGCCAGCTCACCCTCGAGGGACACTGAAGCTTTCTTT. Protein sequence: CASSPSRDTEAFF.

CDR3 sequence reads: CASSQDHLDRGGLTYGYTF. The DNA for the CDR3 is TGCGCCAGCAGCCAAGATCATTTAGACAGGGGAGGGTTGACCTATGGCTACACCTTC. The genes are TRBV4-3 and TRBJ1-2, with 8 nucleotides matching TRBD1. J lost 4 bases, V lost 0 bases, and 16 bases had no gene match. CDR3 length: 19 amino acids. Germline CDR1 LGHNA, CDR2 YSLEER.

The V gene is TRBV2, the J gene TRBJ1-1; possibly TRBD1 for D (6 bases). Germline loops: CDR1 SNHLY, CDR2 FYNNEI. This CDR3 region has 17 residues. Trimming removed 7 bases from V and 5 bases from J, with 26 bases in between. The CDR3 protein is CASKLSAGPGAATEAFF. CDR3 sequence (DNA): TGTGCCAGCAAATTATCTGCTGGGCCAGGGGCTGCGACTGAAGCTTTCTTT.

This chain joins TRBV28 and TRBJ2-1, with 7 bases that match TRBD2. The ends lost 6 bases at V and 4 bases at J; junction bases unmatched: 12. The germline gives CDR1 MDHEN, CDR2 SYDVKM. The CDR3 runs to 16 residues. In DNA form, the CDR3 reads TGTGCCAGCAGCCCTCACGGGGCTAGCGGATACAATGAGCAGTTCTTC. Translated, it gives CASSPHGASGYNEQFF.

This clone was seen only once. The genes are TRBV30 and TRBJ1-1; tentative D call: TRBD1 (5 bases). Germline CDR1 is GTSNPN and CDR2 is SVGIG (reference sequence). V shed 1 base and J shed 5 bases, with 17 bases lying between them. This CDR3 contains 15 residues. This CDR3 reads CAWSGGLQGMTEAFF. CDR3 sequence (DNA): TGTGCCTGGAGTGGAGGTCTGCAGGGAATGACTGAAGCTTTCTTT.

Comment on this clone: One junction end does not reproduce the germline sequence, and a read error may be involved. The V gene is TRBV10-3, the J gene TRBJ1-5; tentative D call: TRBD1 (6 bases). Germline loops: CDR1 ENHRY, CDR2 SYGVKD. This CDR3 is built from 13 residues. The CDR3 DNA reads as TGTGCCATCAGTGGACAGGTAAATCAGCCCCAGAATTTT. It codes for CAISGQVNQPQNF.